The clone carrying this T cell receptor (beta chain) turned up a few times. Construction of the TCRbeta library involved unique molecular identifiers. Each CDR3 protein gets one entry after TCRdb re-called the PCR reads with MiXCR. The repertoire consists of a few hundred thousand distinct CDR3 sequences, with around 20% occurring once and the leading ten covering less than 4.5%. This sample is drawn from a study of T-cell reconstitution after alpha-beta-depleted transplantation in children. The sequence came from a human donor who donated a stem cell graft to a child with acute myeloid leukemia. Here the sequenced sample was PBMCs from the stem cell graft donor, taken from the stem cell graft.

The CDR3 loop reads CSARDNPRSEQYF. CDR3 coding DNA: TGCAGTGCTAGAGATAACCCTAGATCCGAGCAGTACTTC. The rearrangement uses TRBV20-1 and TRBJ2-7, with D unclear. V lost 0 bases to trimming and J lost 6 bases, with 12 bases between them. This CDR3 is built from 13 residues. From germline, CDR1 is DFQATT and CDR2 SNEGSKA (reference sequence).